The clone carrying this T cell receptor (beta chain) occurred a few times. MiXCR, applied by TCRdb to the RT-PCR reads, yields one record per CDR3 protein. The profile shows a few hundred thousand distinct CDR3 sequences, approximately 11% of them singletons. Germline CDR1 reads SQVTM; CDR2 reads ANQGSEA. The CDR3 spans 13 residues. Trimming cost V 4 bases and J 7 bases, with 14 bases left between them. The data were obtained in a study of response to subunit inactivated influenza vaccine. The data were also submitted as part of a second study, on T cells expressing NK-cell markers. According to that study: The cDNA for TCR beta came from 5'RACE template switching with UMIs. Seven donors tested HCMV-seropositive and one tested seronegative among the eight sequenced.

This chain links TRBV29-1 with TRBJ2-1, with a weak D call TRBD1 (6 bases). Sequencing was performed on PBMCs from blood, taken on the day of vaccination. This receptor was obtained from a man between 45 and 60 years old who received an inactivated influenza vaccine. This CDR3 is CSVGGGRGNEQFF. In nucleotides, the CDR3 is TGCAGCGTTGGAGGGGGAAGGGGAAATGAGCAGTTCTTC.